This T cell receptor (beta chain) derives from a study of blood T cell repertoires in COVID-19 (dated by TCRdb to between 2020 and 2021). Context from the whole study: Samples covering the acute and convalescent phases of COVID-19 were provided by collaborators in the United States, Italy and Spain. The material from the prospective study consisted of cDNA or gDNA derived from T cells, B-cell-depleted T cells, or PBMCs. Deeply sampled blood TCRbeta repertoires from subjects exposed to, actively infected with, or recovered from COVID-19 were included in the dataset. A freely available public database, intended as a resource for researchers studying the immune response to SARS-CoV-2, is where the repertoires were released. The samples were drawn from two sources: the first 160 participants of the ongoing ImmuneRACE study, and 1,000 to 1,500 subjects contributed by 6 global collaborators. A de-identified subject ID, COVID-19 status, age in years and sex were almost always included in the sample metadata. Where available, HLA class I and class II types were taken from metadata supplied by the sample provider and were not determined by assay-based typing. What the research found in general, with its limitations: The amount of clinical and demographic metadata varied by source and participant and was provided uncurated.

A remark on this clone: Its binding antigen is unknown. No base qualities exist here, and no much larger clone lies one base off it. The same CDR3 also results from other DNA sequences found in this sample.

V is pared back by 2 bases and J by 5 bases, with 18 bases lying between the germline termini. CDR1 MNHEY and CDR2 SVGEGT are derived from the germline V gene. The CDR3 covers 16 residues, taking in both the cysteine and the phenylalanine. Only CDR3 DNA remains: 48 bases, in frame from the first base. In the prospective study, participants were 18 to 89 years old, resided in 20 to 30 geographic areas of the United States, and were enrolled through a virtual design. To assign participants to cohorts, the prospective study relied on clinical history that participants themselves reported in a screening survey and a study questionnaire. Each participant in the prospective study had whole blood, serum and a nasopharyngeal or oropharyngeal swab collected by mobile phlebotomists. Additional blood draws and questionnaires over an approximately 2-month period could optionally be provided by prospective study participants. Blood samples from the prospective study were shipped frozen or at room temperature prior to DNA extraction.

The immunoSEQ Assay, a bias-controlled multiplex PCR, was used to amplify TCRbeta CDR3 regions from genomic DNA. The published analysis was carried out like this. The number of nucleated cells in each sample was estimated by amplification of reference gene primers within the assay. Sequence reads were collapsed and filtered to measure the absolute abundance of every unique TCRbeta CDR3 rearrangement. For each sample, productive Simpson clonality was calculated as the square root of Simpson's diversity index across productive rearrangements. TCRdb holds this immuneACCESS table with in-frame rearrangements only. Some clones are missing; in checked studies, unresolved V genes explain under half, and the rest has no known cause. The V and J calls and the clone size are those of that table, but D and trimming were determined from the DNA. Within this sample are roughly 200,000 clones, with 70% to 90% of them counted one time only. Less than 4.5% of the sample lies in the top ten.

The sequence was collected from a woman in her forties with acute COVID-19. The V and J segments used are TRBV6-2 or TRBV6-3 and TRBJ1-1, with a weak D call of TRBD1 (5 bases match). Sequencing was performed on PBMCs or T cells enriched from blood (not recorded which). The DNA is TGTGCCAGCAGTTACGGTAGGGGTAATAAAGGGACTGAAGCTTTCTTT. This sequence encodes CASSYGRGNKGTEAFF.